Listed here are 15 T cell receptor beta chains from one sample, sequenced in a study of T cell responses to AZD1222 COVID-19 vaccine. Measured with immunoSEQ multiplex PCR; TCRdb has only the in-frame clones, and not every one. Among about 170,000 clones listed, roughly 85% were seen once. The starting material was peripheral blood, obtained 28 days after the second AZD1222 dose. The receptors come from an adult who received the AZD1222 COVID-19 vaccine.

This rearrangement joins TRBV5-5 to TRBJ1-6, with unresolved D. V gave up 4 bases and J gave up 8 bases, with 7 bases separating them. The germline CDR1 and CDR2 sequences are SGHKS and YYEKEE (reference sequence). This CDR3 has 12 residues. CDR3 loop: CASSPMDSPLHF. Written as DNA, the CDR3 is TGTGCCAGCAGCCCCATGGATTCACCCCTCCACTTT.

V usage is TRBV7-8 and J usage is TRBJ1-2, with D perhaps TRBD1 (6 bases). CDR3 length: 15 amino acids. V was trimmed by 5 bases and J by 4 bases, leaving 17 bases between them. Germline loops: CDR1 SGHVS, CDR2 FQNEAQ. This CDR3 is CASSPSPRQVYGYTF. The CDR3, as DNA: TGTGCCAGCAGCCCAAGCCCCAGACAGGTCTATGGCTACACCTTC.

This clone was seen only once. The chain is built from TRBV10-3 and TRBJ2-6; D unclear. The V end was cut by 6 bases, the J end by 0 bases, with 9 bases between. Germline CDR1 ENHRY, CDR2 SYGVKD. The CDR3 is made up of 15 amino acids. CDR3 sequence: CAISAESSGANVLTF. For the CDR3, the DNA is TGTGCCATCAGCGCAGAGAGCTCTGGGGCCAACGTCCTGACTTTC.

This sequence joins TRBV9 and TRBJ1-1; no clear D. Germline V gene data show CDR1 as SGDLS and CDR2 as YYNGEE. The CDR3 covers 13 residues. V gave up 0 bases and J gave up 5 bases, with 8 bases separating them. The CDR3 reads CASSVAGYTEAFF. CDR3 bases: TGTGCCAGCAGCGTAGCCGGGTATACTGAAGCTTTCTTT. Drawing the rest from reference TRBV9 and TRBJ1-1, the complete variable domain is DSGVTQTPKHLITATGQRVTLRCSPRSGDLSVYWYQQSLDQGLQFLIQYYNGEERAKGNILERFSAQQFPDLHSELNLSSLELGDSALYFCASSVAGYTEAFFGQGTRLTVV.

The rearrangement links TRBV11-2 to TRBJ2-1, with D uncertain. Germline V lookup: CDR1 SGHAT, CDR2 FQNNGV. The CDR3 is made up of 15 amino acids. The V and J ends lost 0 bases and 0 bases respectively, with 6 bases between them. The CDR3 DNA sequence: TGTGCCAGCAGCTTAGATGGCAGCTCCTACAATGAGCAGTTCTTC. Its translation: CASSLDGSSYNEQFF.

The chain links TRBV7-8 to TRBJ2-3, with 7 nucleotides matching TRBD2. The CDR3 extends over 16 amino acids. Germline V gene lookup returns CDR1 SGHVS and CDR2 FQNEAQ. V shed 1 base, J shed 3 bases, and the junction held 7 bases outside the gene matches. The CDR3 bases are TGTGCCAGCAGCTTAGAGAGGCTAGCGGCTACAGATACGCAGTATTTT. This sequence encodes CASSLERLAATDTQYF. The full variable domain, in which reference TRBV7-8 and TRBJ2-3 provide the parts outside the CDR3, is GAGVSQSPRYKVAKRGQDVALRCDPISGHVSLFWYQQALGQGPEFLTYFQNEAQLDKSGLPSDRFFAERPEGSVSTLKIQRTQQEDSAVYLCASSLERLAATDTQYFGPGTRLTVL.

The chain joins TRBV7-2 to TRBJ1-2; no firm D call. Deletions cut 6 bases from V and 7 bases from J, with 15 bases between. Germline V gene sequence: CDR1 SGHTA, CDR2 FQGNSA. This CDR3 has 13 amino acids. CDR3 in DNA: TGTGCCAGCAGTCCTATTCGGGGTTCTGGCTACACCTTC. Its protein product is CASSPIRGSGYTF.

This clone appeared a few times. This chain connects TRBV6-2 or TRBV6-3 to TRBJ1-6; D may be TRBD1 (6 bases). The CDR3 runs to 14 residues. Per germline, CDR1 MNHEY and CDR2 SVGEGT. The V end lost 5 bases, the J end lost 7 bases, and 12 bases lay between the germline ends. The CDR3 here is CASSVKGENSPLHF. The CDR3 DNA reads as TGTGCCAGCAGTGTAAAGGGGGAAAATTCACCCCTCCACTTT.

The rearrangement joins TRBV4-1 to TRBJ1-6; D not resolved. CDR1 and CDR2 (germline): MGHRA, YSYEKL. Trimming shortened V by 2 bases and J by 10 bases, and 18 bases separated the two germline ends. The CDR3 has 16 amino acids. The CDR3 nucleotides are TGCGCCAGCAGCCAAACGGAGAAAGGCGTCCGGTCACCCCTCCACTTT. It encodes CASSQTEKGVRSPLHF.

This chain joins TRBV5-1 and TRBJ2-3; maybe TRBD2 (5 bases). The V end lost 1 base, the J end lost 6 bases, and 18 bases lay between the germline ends. CDR3 length: 16 amino acids. Germline V gene sequence: CDR1 SGHRS, CDR2 YFSETQ. The CDR3 is CASSLNGPMGGDTQYF. The CDR3, as DNA: TGCGCCAGCAGCTTGAACGGCCCAATGGGCGGGGATACGCAGTATTTT.

This chain links TRBV7-9 with TRBJ2-7, with D unresolved. V was cut by 1 base and J by 1 base, with 11 bases left in between. Germline V gene lookup returns CDR1 SEHNR and CDR2 FQNEAQ (reference sequence). This CDR3 region has 15 residues. The CDR3: CASSLGQAFSYEQYF. CDR3 nucleotides: TGTGCCAGCAGCTTAGGGCAGGCTTTTTCCTACGAGCAGTACTTC.

CDR3 sequence reads: CASRQGPEAFF. Written as DNA, the CDR3 is TGTGCCAGTCGACAGGGGCCTGAAGCTTTCTTT. The gene calls are TRBV19 and TRBJ1-1; TRBD1 matches at 8 bases. The CDR3 covers 11 residues. The V and J ends lost 8 bases and 6 bases, in that order; junction bases with no gene match: 2. Germline V gene sequence: CDR1 LNHDA, CDR2 SQIVND (reference sequence).

The rearrangement joins TRBV4-1 to TRBJ1-4, with 8 bases aligning to TRBD1. This CDR3 is 13 amino acids long. V lost 8 bases and J lost 8; bases outside the gene matches: 7. Germline V gene lookup returns CDR1 MGHRA and CDR2 YSYEKL. CDR3 DNA sequence: TGCGCCAGCCTAAACAGGGGGGGCGAAAAACTGTTTTTT. Translated: CASLNRGGEKLFF.

The V gene is TRBV19, the J gene TRBJ1-1; TRBD1 matches 9 bases. The CDR3 has 14 residues. Losses at the gene ends were 4 bases for V and 3 bases for J; bases not matched to a gene: 3. Germline CDR1 reads LNHDA; CDR2 reads SQIVND (reference sequence). DNA for the CDR3: TGTGCCAGTAGTACACAGGGGGCGCACACTGAAGCTTTCTTT. Its translation: CASSTQGAHTEAFF.

This chain links TRBV5-6 with TRBJ2-1, with 7 bases aligning to TRBD2. The CDR3 is 14 amino acids. J gave up 5 bases and V 5 bases, and 7 bases lay outside the gene matches. CDR1 is SGHDT, CDR2 YYEEEE, per germline. CDR3 bases: TGTGCCAGCAGACGTCCGGGGGGTCACAATGAGCAGTTCTTC. This translates into CASRRPGGHNEQFF.